Listed here is a single TCR beta chain. The source of the sample is a study of control samples from healthy donors and cancer patients. In germline, CDR1 is SQVTM, CDR2 ANQGSEA. This CDR3 has 13 residues. Trimming removed 7 bases at V and 1 base at J, with 13 bases between. The protocol was immunoSEQ multiplex PCR, while the TCRdb copy is restricted to in-frame clones and leaves out a portion. The data contain approximately 170,000 clones, 88% of them singletons. The chain joins TRBV29-1 to TRBJ1-2, with a tentative D call TRBD1 (6 bases). This TCR was recovered from a woman in her 30s in good health. Sequencing was done on a sample of blood. CDR3 nucleotides: TGCAGCGCGGGACAAGGAGTTAACTATGGCTACACCTTC. It encodes CSAGQGVNYGYTF. Using reference TRBV29-1 and TRBJ1-2 for the parts outside the CDR3, the full variable domain is SAVISQKPSRDICQRGTSLTIQCQVDSQVTMMFWYRQQPGQSLTLIATANQGSEATYESGFVIDKFPISRPNLTFSTLTVSNMSPEDSSIYLCSAGQGVNYGYTFGSGTRLTVV.